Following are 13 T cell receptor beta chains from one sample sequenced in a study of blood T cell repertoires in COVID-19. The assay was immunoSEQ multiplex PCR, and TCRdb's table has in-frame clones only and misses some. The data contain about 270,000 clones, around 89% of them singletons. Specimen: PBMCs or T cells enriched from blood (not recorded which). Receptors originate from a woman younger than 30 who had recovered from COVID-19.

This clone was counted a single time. CDR3 in amino acids: CASSQPDRIGGYTF. The DNA for the CDR3 is TGTGCCAGCAGCCAACCGGACAGGATCGGTGGCTACACCTTC. The chain has TRBV3-1 (or the pseudogene TRBV3-2) and TRBJ1-2; 7 bases match TRBD1. This CDR3 contains 14 residues. After removal of 2 bases from V and 7 bases from J, the junction contained 7 bases not matched to a gene. Germline V gene lookup returns CDR1 LGHDT and CDR2 YNNKEL (reference sequence).

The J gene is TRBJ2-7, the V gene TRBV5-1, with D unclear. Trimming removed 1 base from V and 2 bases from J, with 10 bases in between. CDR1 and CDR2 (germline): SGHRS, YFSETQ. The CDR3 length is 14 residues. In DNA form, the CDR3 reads TGCGCCAGCAGCTTGTCCATTCCAACCTACGAGCAGTACTTC. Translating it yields CASSLSIPTYEQYF.

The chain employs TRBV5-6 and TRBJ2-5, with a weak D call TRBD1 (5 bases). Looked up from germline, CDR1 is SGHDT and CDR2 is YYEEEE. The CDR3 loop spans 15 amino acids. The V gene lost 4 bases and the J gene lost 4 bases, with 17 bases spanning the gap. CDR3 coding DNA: TGTGCCAGCAGCCTGGGGCCACAGAGCCGAGAGACCCAGTACTTC. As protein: CASSLGPQSRETQYF. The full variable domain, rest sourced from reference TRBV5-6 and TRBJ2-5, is DAGVTQSPTHLIKTRGQQVTLRCSPKSGHDTVSWYQQALGQGPQFIFQYYEEEERQRGNFPDRFSGHQFPNYSSELNVNALLLGDSALYLCASSLGPQSRETQYFGPGTRLLVL.

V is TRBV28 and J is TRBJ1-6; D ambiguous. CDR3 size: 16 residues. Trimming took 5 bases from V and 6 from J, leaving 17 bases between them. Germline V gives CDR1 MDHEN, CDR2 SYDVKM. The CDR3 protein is CASSPVRAFGNSPLHF. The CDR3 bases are TGTGCCAGCAGTCCCGTGAGGGCTTTCGGTAATTCACCCCTCCACTTT.

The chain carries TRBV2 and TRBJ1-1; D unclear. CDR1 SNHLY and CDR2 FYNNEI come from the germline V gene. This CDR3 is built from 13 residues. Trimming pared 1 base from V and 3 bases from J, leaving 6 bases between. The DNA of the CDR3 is TGTGCCAGCAGTGAAGGGAGGGACACTGAAGCTTTCTTT. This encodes CASSEGRDTEAFF.

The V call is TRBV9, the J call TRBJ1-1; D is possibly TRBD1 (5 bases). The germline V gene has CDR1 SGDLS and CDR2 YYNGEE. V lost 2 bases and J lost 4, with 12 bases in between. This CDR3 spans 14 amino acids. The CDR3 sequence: CASSVGGAATEAFF. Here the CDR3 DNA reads TGTGCCAGCAGCGTCGGAGGGGCGGCCACTGAAGCTTTCTTT.

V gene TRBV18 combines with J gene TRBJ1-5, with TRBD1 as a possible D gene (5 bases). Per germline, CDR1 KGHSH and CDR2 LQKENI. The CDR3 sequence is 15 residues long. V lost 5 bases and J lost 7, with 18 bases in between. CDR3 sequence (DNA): TGTGCCAGCTCAGGTGGCCGGACGAAGGGGCAGCCCCAGCATTTT. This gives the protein CASSGGRTKGQPQHF.

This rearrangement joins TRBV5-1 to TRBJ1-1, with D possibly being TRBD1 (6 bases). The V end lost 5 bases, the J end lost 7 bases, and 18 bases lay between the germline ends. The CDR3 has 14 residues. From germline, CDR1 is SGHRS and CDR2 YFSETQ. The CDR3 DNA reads TGCGCCAGCAGGTATACAGGGTCTTTCGATGAAGCTTTCTTT. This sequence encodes CASRYTGSFDEAFF.

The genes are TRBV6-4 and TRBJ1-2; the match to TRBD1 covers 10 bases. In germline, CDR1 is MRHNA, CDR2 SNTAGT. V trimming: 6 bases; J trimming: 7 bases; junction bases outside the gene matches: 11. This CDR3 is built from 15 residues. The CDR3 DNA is TGTGCCAGCAGCGAAGGGGGACAGGGGTCCTCTGGCTACACCTTC. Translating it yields CASSEGGQGSSGYTF.

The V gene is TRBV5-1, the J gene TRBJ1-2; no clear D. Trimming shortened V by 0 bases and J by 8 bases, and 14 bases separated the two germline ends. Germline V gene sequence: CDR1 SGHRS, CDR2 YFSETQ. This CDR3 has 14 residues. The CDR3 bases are TGCGCCAGCAGCTTGGGCGTTTGGGCGCTAGGCTACACCTTC. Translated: CASSLGVWALGYTF. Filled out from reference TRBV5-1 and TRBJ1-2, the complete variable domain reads KAGVTQTPRYLIKTRGQQVTLSCSPISGHRSVSWYQQTPGQGLQFLFEYFSETQRNKGNFPGRFSGRQFSNSRSEMNVSTLELGDSALYLCASSLGVWALGYTFGSGTRLTVV.

CDR3 DNA sequence: TGTGCCAGCAGTCAGAGACAGGGATGGAACACTGAAGCTTTCTTT. Translated, it gives CASSQRQGWNTEAFF. This sequence joins TRBV28 and TRBJ1-1; 7 bases align to TRBD1. From germline, CDR1 is MDHEN and CDR2 SYDVKM. The trim removed 5 bases at V and 1 base at J, leaving 7 bases unmatched. The CDR3 runs to 15 residues. Full variable domain (rest looked up from reference TRBV28 and TRBJ1-1): DVKVTQSSRYLVKRTGEKVFLECVQDMDHENMFWYRQDPGLGLRLIYFSYDVKMKEKGDIPEGYSVSREKKERFSLILESASTNQTSMYLCASSQRQGWNTEAFFGQGTRLTVV.

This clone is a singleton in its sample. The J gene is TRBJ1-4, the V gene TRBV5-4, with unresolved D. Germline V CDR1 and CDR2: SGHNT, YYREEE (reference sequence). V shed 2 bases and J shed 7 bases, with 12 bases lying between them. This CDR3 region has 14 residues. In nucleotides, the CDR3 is TGTGCCAGCAGCTTCGGAGGGTTTGGTGAAAAACTGTTTTTT. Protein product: CASSFGGFGEKLFF.

The DNA for the CDR3 is TGTGCCAGTAGTATAGCCCTTTTAGCGGGGGCGAACACCGGGGAGCTGTTTTTT. It is translated as CASSIALLAGANTGELFF. The chain carries TRBV19 and TRBJ2-2; the match to TRBD2 covers 9 bases. This CDR3 is built from 18 residues. From germline, CDR1 is LNHDA and CDR2 SQIVND (reference sequence). The V and J ends lost 1 base and 0 bases, in that order; junction bases with no gene match: 6.